The 21 T cell receptor beta chains given below trace back to one sample, sequenced in a study of cytomegalovirus exposure and HLA in healthy donors. A multiplex PCR was run with 60 Vbeta primers and 13 Jbeta primers. Sequencing was performed with immunoSEQ multiplex PCR; in TCRdb, only in-frame clones are kept and a portion is missing. Its clone listing holds about 96,000 clones. The source material was PBMCs. These receptors originate from a woman aged 25 to 45 in good health and CMV-seronegative.

The chain employs TRBV20-1 and TRBJ1-2, with TRBD1 matching over 8 bases. Trimming cost V 7 bases and J 8 bases; bases outside gene matches: 6. Germline CDR1 is DFQATT and CDR2 is SNEGSKA (reference sequence). There are 11 residues in the CDR3. CDR3 bases: TGCAGTGACGTGACAGGGGACGGCTACACCTTC. Its translation is CSDVTGDGYTF.

This chain uses TRBV5-5 with TRBJ1-2, with D possibly matching TRBD1 (6 bases). The CDR3 consists of 14 residues. Trimming shortened V by 4 bases and J by 8 bases, and 18 bases separated the two germline ends. Germline CDR1 and CDR2: SGHKS and YYEKEE (reference sequence). The CDR3 nucleotides are TGTGCCAGCAGCCTGGAGGGGGTATTGGGGGGCTACACCTTC. This sequence encodes CASSLEGVLGGYTF. Filled out from reference TRBV5-5 and TRBJ1-2, the complete variable domain reads DAGVTQSPTHLIKTRGQQVTLRCSPISGHKSVSWYQQVLGQGPQFIFQYYEKEERGRGNFPDRFSARQFPNYSSELNVNALLLGDSALYLCASSLEGVLGGYTFGSGTRLTVV.

The chain links TRBV29-1 to TRBJ2-7, with 11 bases that match TRBD1. CDR1 is SQVTM and CDR2 is ANQGSEA in the germline V gene. CDR3 size: 13 residues. Unmatched junction bases numbered 5, after V lost 4 bases and J lost 6 bases. CDR3 sequence reads: CSVAGTGGGEQYF. The CDR3 DNA sequence: TGCAGCGTTGCCGGGACAGGGGGAGGCGAGCAGTACTTC.

V and J are TRBV18 and TRBJ2-5, with D tentatively TRBD2 (6 bases). The germline V and J ends were trimmed by 3 bases and 0 bases, with 14 bases remaining between them. Germline lookup yields CDR1 KGHSH and CDR2 LQKENI. CDR3 length: 16 residues. Here the CDR3 DNA reads TGTGCCAGCTCACCTCTGGGGGGAACAGACCAAGAGACCCAGTACTTC. This codes for CASSPLGGTDQETQYF.

This CDR3 is CSVAGEETQYF. The CDR3, as DNA: TGCAGCGTTGCAGGGGAAGAGACCCAGTACTTC. The chain recombines TRBV29-1 with TRBJ2-5; the D gene is possibly TRBD1 (6 bases). CDR1 SQVTM and CDR2 ANQGSEA come from the germline V gene. This CDR3 spans 11 amino acids. V was cut by 4 bases and J by 3 bases, with 6 bases left in between. The entire variable domain, with the rest obtained from reference TRBV29-1 and TRBJ2-5, is as follows: SAVISQKPSRDICQRGTSLTIQCQVDSQVTMMFWYRQQPGQSLTLIATANQGSEATYESGFVIDKFPISRPNLTFSTLTVSNMSPEDSSIYLCSVAGEETQYFGPGTRLLVL.

The rearrangement uses TRBV18 and TRBJ2-2, with a weak D call TRBD1 (5 bases). V was clipped by 3 bases and J by 6 bases, with 14 bases between them. CDR3 size: 15 residues. Germline CDR1 KGHSH, CDR2 LQKENI. Here the CDR3 DNA reads TGTGCCAGCTCACCCGTTGTAACAGGCGCCGGGGAGCTGTTTTTT. It is translated as CASSPVVTGAGELFF.

The rearrangement links TRBV4-1 to TRBJ2-7, with D maybe TRBD2 (5 bases). CDR1 and CDR2 from the germline V gene are MGHRA and YSYEKL. Trimming took 1 base from V and 2 from J, leaving 12 bases between them. The CDR3 sequence is 15 residues long. The CDR3 region is CASSQGWESPYEQYF. CDR3 nucleotides: TGCGCCAGCAGCCAAGGATGGGAGAGCCCCTACGAGCAGTACTTC.

The V call is TRBV12-5, the J call TRBJ1-6; no clear D gene. The germline V gene encodes CDR1 LGHNT and CDR2 FRNRAP. The CDR3 has 12 residues. V lost 8 bases to trimming and J lost 9 bases, with 11 bases between them. The CDR3 sequence: CASPVTGSPLHF. DNA of the CDR3: TGTGCTAGTCCGGTGACGGGTTCACCCCTCCACTTT. Complete variable domain (other parts from reference TRBV12-5 and TRBJ1-6): DARVTQTPRHKVTEMGQEVTMRCQPILGHNTVFWYRQTMMQGLELLAYFRNRAPLDDSGMPKDRFSAEMPDATLATLKIQPSEPRDSAVYFCASPVTGSPLHFGNGTRLTVT.

The V call is TRBV9, the J call TRBJ2-7, with D possibly matching TRBD2 (5 bases). V dropped 4 bases and J dropped 0 bases, with 14 bases sitting between them. Germline V lookup: CDR1 SGDLS, CDR2 YYNGEE. This CDR3 has 15 amino acids. The CDR3 sequence is CASSPQTGNSYEQYF. DNA of the CDR3: TGTGCCAGCAGCCCTCAAACGGGGAACTCCTACGAGCAGTACTTC.

The V and J genes are TRBV9 and TRBJ2-3, with D tentatively TRBD2 (6 bases). The V and J ends lost 3 bases and 6 bases respectively, with 17 bases between them. The CDR3 loop spans 15 amino acids. Germline CDR1 reads SGDLS; CDR2 reads YYNGEE. The CDR3: CASSAPGLYKDTQYF. The CDR3, as DNA: TGTGCCAGCAGCGCCCCGGGACTTTACAAGGATACGCAGTATTTT. The whole variable domain, filled in from reference TRBV9 and TRBJ2-3, reads DSGVTQTPKHLITATGQRVTLRCSPRSGDLSVYWYQQSLDQGLQFLIQYYNGEERAKGNILERFSAQQFPDLHSELNLSSLELGDSALYFCASSAPGLYKDTQYFGPGTRLTVL.

The chain combines TRBV5-1 with TRBJ2-4; 12 positions match TRBD2. The germline gives CDR1 SGHRS, CDR2 YFSETQ. The length of the CDR3 is 16 residues. Trimming took 4 bases from V and 1 from J; bases not matched to a gene: 3. CDR3 in DNA: TGCGCCAGCAGCATTACTAGCGGGGGGGCCAAAAACATTCAGTACTTC. Its protein product is CASSITSGGAKNIQYF.

The chain has TRBV7-2 and TRBJ2-7, with a weak D call TRBD1 (6 bases). Germline CDR1 SGHTA, CDR2 FQGNSA. V lost 3 bases to trimming and J lost 5 bases, with 14 bases between them. The CDR3 loop spans 14 amino acids. CDR3 nucleotide sequence: TGTGCCAGCAGCTTTACCACAGGGATACACGAGCAGTACTTC. This sequence encodes CASSFTTGIHEQYF.

V gene TRBV7-3 combines with J gene TRBJ2-1; 9 nucleotides match TRBD2. Germline assignment: CDR1 SGHTA and CDR2 FQGTGA. Trimming cost V 4 bases and J 8 bases; bases outside gene matches: 9. This CDR3 spans 15 amino acids. CDR3 amino acids: CASSYLAGDVDEQFF. As DNA, the CDR3 is TGTGCCAGCAGCTACTTAGCGGGAGATGTTGATGAGCAGTTCTTC.

The chain couples TRBV7-9 to TRBJ1-1; D gene uncertain. V was pared by 1 base and J by 0 bases, with 9 bases between. The CDR3 covers 15 residues. CDR1 is SEHNR, CDR2 FQNEAQ, per germline (reference sequence). CDR3 loop: CASSLVQLMNTEAFF. CDR3 in DNA: TGTGCCAGCAGCTTAGTACAGCTTATGAACACTGAAGCTTTCTTT.

The chain joins TRBV6-6 to TRBJ1-1, with D tentatively TRBD1 (6 bases). CDR1 and CDR2 from the germline V gene are MNHNY and SVGAGI (reference sequence). The V gene lost 2 bases and the J gene lost 1 base, with 8 bases spanning the gap. The CDR3 consists of 14 residues. The CDR3 here is CASSYGGANTEAFF. The CDR3 nucleotides are TGTGCCAGCAGTTACGGGGGGGCGAACACTGAAGCTTTCTTT.

J is TRBJ2-3 and V is TRBV5-1; a weak D match, TRBD1 (6 bases). Deletions cut 2 bases from V and 0 bases from J, with 10 bases between. Germline loops: CDR1 SGHRS, CDR2 YFSETQ. This CDR3 region has 15 residues. CDR3 in amino acids: CASSFWDTSTDTQYF. The CDR3 DNA is TGCGCCAGCAGCTTCTGGGACACCAGCACAGATACGCAGTATTTT.

The chain employs TRBV30 and TRBJ1-6, with D tentatively TRBD1 (5 bases). The V end lost 1 base, the J end lost 0 bases, and 10 bases lay between the germline ends. Germline V gene sequence: CDR1 GTSNPN, CDR2 SVGIG (reference sequence). The CDR3 is made up of 16 amino acids. The CDR3 coding sequence is TGTGCCTGGAGTGCACGGGGGTACTCCTATAATTCACCCCTCCACTTT. The encoded protein is CAWSARGYSYNSPLHF.

This chain uses TRBV6-5 with TRBJ1-1, with 10 bases lining up with TRBD1. The CDR3 extends over 16 amino acids. Trimming took 4 bases from V and 1 from J; bases not matched to a gene: 6. From germline, CDR1 is MNHEY and CDR2 SVGAGI. CDR3 protein: CASSFRDRGENTEAFF. CDR3 in DNA: TGTGCCAGCAGTTTCCGGGACAGGGGAGAGAACACTGAAGCTTTCTTT.

DNA for the CDR3: TGCAGCGGACTAGTGGCGGGGGAGACCCAGTACTTC. Its translation is CSGLVAGETQYF. This chain connects TRBV29-1 to TRBJ2-5; possibly TRBD2 for D (6 bases). In germline, CDR1 is SQVTM, CDR2 ANQGSEA. V was trimmed by 7 bases and J by 5 bases, leaving 14 bases between them. This CDR3 has 12 amino acids.

Comment on this clone: A junction end diverges from the germline sequence, so it may reflect a read error. The rearrangement uses TRBV19 and TRBJ2-7, with D possibly matching TRBD2 (6 bases). This CDR3 is built from 14 residues. Germline lookup yields CDR1 LNHDA and CDR2 SQIVND (reference sequence). The CDR3 bases are TGTGCCAGTAGTCCCCGGGACTTGTCCTCCGAGCAGTACTTC. This gives the protein CASSPRDLSSEQYF.

The J gene is TRBJ1-4, the V gene TRBV6-5; TRBD1 aligns across 11 bases. The J segment lost 8 bases and the V segment lost 2 bases, leaving 4 bases of the junction unmatched. The CDR3 is made up of 15 amino acids. CDR1 is MNHEY, CDR2 SVGAGI, per germline. The CDR3 loop reads CASSYGQGASEKLFF. In nucleotides, the CDR3 is TGTGCCAGCAGTTACGGACAGGGGGCAAGCGAAAAACTGTTTTTT.